This T cell receptor (beta chain) derives from a study of graft-versus-host responses after intestinal transplantation. The data were produced by immunoSEQ multiplex PCR, yet TCRdb's version contains in-frame clones alone and is incomplete. The sample holds about 82,000 clones; roughly 91% are singletons and the top ten take over 0.08%. Between the trimmed V and J ends, which lost 9 bases and 1 base, there was a span of 9 bases. Germline V gene lookup returns CDR1 ENHRY and CDR2 SYGVKD. The CDR3 sequence is 12 residues long. Comment on this clone: Its antigen is currently unknown.

This sequence joins TRBV10-3 and TRBJ1-1, with D possibly TRBD1 on 5 matching bases. The sequencing here drew on unstimulated CD4+ T cells sorted from spleen or lymph node cells, taken before intestinal transplant. The source of this sequence is a human donor who received an intestinal transplant. CDR3 residues: CAIGVTNTEAFF. CDR3 in DNA: TGTGCCATAGGGGTAACGAACACTGAAGCTTTCTTT.